This note documents a single T cell receptor beta chain sequence. Its antigen is unidentified. The data originate from a study of Tregs in tolerant kidney transplant recipients. Study-level information: CD4+CD25+CD127- cells came from roughly 3-day belatacept mixed lymphocyte reactions, some with approximately 5-day graft donor restimulation. General study results and limits: Tregs expanded with activated donor B cells seemed most donor-specific.

Sequencing was performed with immunoSEQ multiplex PCR; in TCRdb, only in-frame clones are kept and a portion is missing. The sample has tens of thousands of clones; around 95% are singletons. V shed 7 bases and J shed 0 bases, with 9 bases lying between them. The CDR3 contains 13 residues. Per germline, CDR1 SNHLY and CDR2 FYNNEI. What was sequenced was Tregs from blood cultured with allogeneic cells. The chain carries TRBV2 and TRBJ1-1, with unresolved D. The receptor's source is a human donor in good health. As DNA, the CDR3 is TGTGCCAGCAAGCCCAGACTGAACACTGAAGCTTTCTTT. Translated: CASKPRLNTEAFF.